These 22 T cell receptor beta chains originate from one sample sequenced in a study of cytotoxic CD8 clonotypes in ibrutinib-treated CLL. Profiled with immunoSEQ multiplex PCR; TCRdb holds only in-frame clones, not every one. Here the sample spans about 180,000 clones, about four fifths being singletons. The sequences come from PBMCs, collected after 24 months of ibrutinib treatment. All receptors derive from a human donor with chronic lymphocytic leukemia.

The chain uses TRBV6-5 and TRBJ1-1; no clear D gene. Between the trimmed V and J ends, which lost 2 bases and 6 bases, there was a span of 19 bases. The CDR3 spans 16 residues. Germline values: CDR1 MNHEY, CDR2 SVGAGI. CDR3 sequence reads: CASSYVQKSLAAEAFF. For the CDR3, the DNA is TGTGCCAGCAGTTACGTCCAAAAGTCCTTAGCGGCTGAAGCTTTCTTT.

The chain links TRBV7-2 to TRBJ2-7; 7 bases agree with TRBD2. Germline V CDR1 and CDR2: SGHTA, FQGNSA. This CDR3 spans 15 amino acids. With 3 bases clipped from V and 4 bases from J, the junction kept 9 bases outside the gene matches. Written as DNA, the CDR3 is TGTGCCAGCAGCTTGAAGGTTCTAGCGGTATACGAGCAGTACTTC. Translation gives CASSLKVLAVYEQYF. The whole variable domain, remainder taken from reference TRBV7-2 and TRBJ2-7, is GAGVSQSPSNKVTEKGKDVELRCDPISGHTALYWYRQSLGQGLEFLIYFQGNSAPDKSGLPSDRFSAERTGGSVSTLTIQRTQQEDSAVYLCASSLKVLAVYEQYFGPGTRLTVT.

The J gene is TRBJ2-3, the V gene TRBV5-1; tentative D call: TRBD2 (6 bases). V was clipped by 3 bases and J by 6 bases, with 8 bases between them. The V gene's germline CDR1 is SGHRS and CDR2 YFSETQ. The CDR3 loop spans 12 amino acids. The CDR3 coding sequence is TGCGCCAGCAGCTGGGGGGATGATACGCAGTATTTT. It translates to CASSWGDDTQYF.

The chain links TRBV7-3 to TRBJ2-3; D not resolved. Trimming cost V 5 bases and J 0 bases, with 9 bases left between them. The germline CDR1 and CDR2 sequences are SGHTA and FQGTGA. There are 14 residues in the CDR3. In nucleotides, the CDR3 is TGTGCCAGCAGCCCCTATTCTAGCACAGATACGCAGTATTTT. It specifies CASSPYSSTDTQYF.

The CDR3 DNA reads as TGTGCCAGCAGCCAAGAGGGACAGGGTGCCTACAATGAGCAGTTCTTC. This sequence encodes CASSQEGQGAYNEQFF. The rearrangement links TRBV4-2 to TRBJ2-1, with TRBD1 identical over 9 bases. Trimming cost V 0 bases and J 2 bases; bases outside gene matches: 2. The CDR3 is made up of 16 amino acids. Germline V gene data show CDR1 as LGHNA and CDR2 as YNFKEQ.

The chain combines TRBV5-1 with TRBJ2-2, with 11 bases that match TRBD2. Per the germline V gene, CDR1 is SGHRS and CDR2 is YFSETQ. V lost 4 bases and J lost 5; bases outside the gene matches: 4. The CDR3 length is 15 residues. The chain's CDR3 is CASSTWTSGTGELFF. Written as DNA, the CDR3 is TGCGCCAGCAGCACCTGGACTAGCGGGACCGGGGAGCTGTTTTTT.

The J gene is TRBJ2-3, the V gene TRBV11-2; D is undetermined. The CDR3 is made up of 13 amino acids. Germline V gene sequence: CDR1 SGHAT, CDR2 FQNNGV. With 3 bases removed from V and 4 bases from J, the gap between germline ends came to 8 bases. CDR3 bases: TGTGCCAGCAGCTTCTCCCCCCCAGATACGCAGTATTTT. Protein sequence: CASSFSPPDTQYF.

The V and J genes are TRBV6-5 and TRBJ1-1; D is unresolved. CDR1 MNHEY and CDR2 SVGAGI come from the germline V gene. The CDR3 loop spans 14 amino acids. V was cut by 4 bases and J by 1 base, with 10 bases left in between. As DNA, the CDR3 is TGTGCCAGCAGTTCCCCTAGGAGGAACACTGAAGCTTTCTTT. Protein sequence: CASSSPRRNTEAFF.

The chain is built from TRBV4-1 and TRBJ1-3, with D unresolved. This CDR3 has 16 residues. Trimming took off 0 bases at V and 0 bases at J, with 9 bases between the two ends. Germline assignment: CDR1 MGHRA and CDR2 YSYEKL. CDR3: CASSQETWSSGNTIYF. The CDR3, as DNA: TGCGCCAGCAGCCAAGAGACCTGGTCCTCTGGAAACACCATATATTTT.

This chain uses TRBV19 with TRBJ1-4; maybe TRBD1 (6 bases). The CDR3 length is 15 residues. The germline CDR1 and CDR2 sequences are LNHDA and SQIVND (reference sequence). Trimming cost V 3 bases and J 8 bases, with 16 bases left between them. CDR3: CASSIIQQGGEKLFF. As DNA, the CDR3 is TGTGCCAGTAGTATTATTCAACAGGGTGGAGAAAAACTGTTTTTT.

The chain combines TRBV28 with TRBJ1-3; no firm D call. Trimming stripped 4 bases from V and 0 bases from J, with 13 bases between. The CDR3 is 16 residues long. Germline V gene data show CDR1 as MDHEN and CDR2 as SYDVKM. CDR3 loop: CASSSPGEGSGNTIYF. The CDR3 DNA sequence: TGTGCCAGCAGTTCCCCGGGAGAGGGCTCTGGAAACACCATATATTTT. Supplemented by reference TRBV28 and TRBJ1-3, the full variable domain reads DVKVTQSSRYLVKRTGEKVFLECVQDMDHENMFWYRQDPGLGLRLIYFSYDVKMKEKGDIPEGYSVSREKKERFSLILESASTNQTSMYLCASSSPGEGSGNTIYFGEGSWLTVV.

The chain combines TRBV6-6 with TRBJ2-4; D might be TRBD2 (6 bases). Germline V gene lookup returns CDR1 MNHNY and CDR2 SVGAGI (reference sequence). The CDR3 has 15 amino acids. Trimming shortened V by 7 bases and J by 0 bases, and 13 bases separated the two germline ends. CDR3 sequence (DNA): TGTGCCAGCAAGGAAATGGGAGGAGCCAAAAACATTCAGTACTTC. This translates into CASKEMGGAKNIQYF.

This clone has a single count. The chain links TRBV27 to TRBJ1-2; D is possibly TRBD1 (6 bases). This CDR3 region has 14 residues. V was shortened by 2 bases and J by 3 bases, with 10 bases between the two germline ends. Looked up from germline, CDR1 is MNHEY and CDR2 is SMNVEV (reference sequence). The CDR3 DNA reads as TGTGCCAGCAGTTTAAACAGGGTGGACTATGGCTACACCTTC. This gives the protein CASSLNRVDYGYTF.

The DNA of the CDR3 is TGTGCCTGGAGTCGACGGGGGGCCGACCTAGAGCAGTTCTTC. Translation: CAWSRRGADLEQFF. V is TRBV30 and J is TRBJ2-1; D might be TRBD2 (7 bases). V shed 2 bases and J shed 10 bases, with 18 bases lying between them. Germline CDR1 GTSNPN, CDR2 SVGIG (reference sequence). The CDR3 extends over 14 amino acids.

V and J are TRBV19 and TRBJ1-1; perhaps TRBD1 as D (6 bases). Germline values: CDR1 LNHDA, CDR2 SQIVND (reference sequence). The length of the CDR3 is 16 residues. With 4 bases removed from V and 0 bases from J, the gap between germline ends came to 15 bases. Here the CDR3 DNA reads TGTGCCAGTAGTAATCCCGAGGGGGGGTTGAACACTGAAGCTTTCTTT. It encodes CASSNPEGGLNTEAFF.

V gene TRBV9 combines with J gene TRBJ2-7; 7 bases line up with TRBD1. The CDR3 is 16 residues long. CDR1 SGDLS and CDR2 YYNGEE come from the germline V gene. The V gene end was trimmed by 4 bases and the J gene end by 3 bases; junction bases not matched to a gene: 13. The CDR3 region is CASSPRGLPGIYEQYF. The DNA of the CDR3 is TGTGCCAGCAGCCCGAGGGGGCTCCCGGGGATCTACGAGCAGTACTTC.

This sequence joins TRBV28 and TRBJ1-2; no reliable D call. The CDR3 is made up of 13 amino acids. Trimming left V 2 bases short and J 1 base short, with 5 bases between. Germline CDR1 and CDR2: MDHEN and SYDVKM. CDR3 in amino acids: CASSLAVNYGYTF. The CDR3 region has the DNA TGTGCCAGCAGTTTAGCAGTTAACTATGGCTACACCTTC.

This clone was found a few times. This chain uses TRBV20-1 with TRBJ1-2; D might be TRBD1 (5 bases). Germline CDR1 reads DFQATT; CDR2 reads SNEGSKA (reference sequence). The CDR3 spans 10 residues. The V and J ends lost 3 bases and 8 bases respectively, with 7 bases between them. In nucleotides, the CDR3 is TGCAGTGCTAGTCAGGGAGGCTACACCTTC. Translation gives CSASQGGYTF.

This clone was recorded a few times. V and J are TRBV7-3 and TRBJ1-1; D gene ambiguous. The CDR3 is made up of 13 amino acids. The V and J ends lost 5 bases and 3 bases respectively, with 10 bases between them. Germline assignment: CDR1 SGHTA and CDR2 FQGTGA. The CDR3 here is CASSTEKYTEAFF. The CDR3 DNA follows: TGTGCCAGCAGCACCGAAAAGTACACTGAAGCTTTCTTT. Together with reference TRBV7-3 and TRBJ1-1, the CDR3 gives the full variable domain: GAGVSQTPSNKVTEKGKYVELRCDPISGHTALYWYRQSLGQGPEFLIYFQGTGAADDSGLPNDRFFAVRPEGSVSTLKIQRTERGDSAVYLCASSTEKYTEAFFGQGTRLTVV.

This chain connects TRBV30 to TRBJ1-5; D is perhaps TRBD1 (5 bases). The CDR3 contains 14 residues. CDR1 is GTSNPN and CDR2 is SVGIG in the germline V gene (reference sequence). V was pared by 0 bases and J by 6 bases, with 12 bases between. This CDR3 reads CAWSVKAGTQPQHF. The DNA of the CDR3 is TGTGCCTGGAGTGTAAAGGCCGGGACTCAGCCCCAGCATTTT. The entire variable domain, with the rest obtained from reference TRBV30 and TRBJ1-5, is as follows: SQTIHQWPATLVQPVGSPLSLECTVEGTSNPNLYWYRQAAGRGLQLLFYSVGIGQISSEVPQNLSASRPQDRQFILSSKKLLLSDSGFYLCAWSVKAGTQPQHFGDGTRLSIL.

The genes are TRBV30 and TRBJ1-2; 8 bases agree with TRBD1. This CDR3 is 13 amino acids long. The junction had 5 bases not matched to a gene; V was cut back by 4 bases and J by 4 bases. Germline CDR1 reads GTSNPN; CDR2 reads SVGIG (reference sequence). CDR3 in DNA: TGTGCCTGGACAGGGGGCAGCGGCTATGGCTACACCTTC. Its protein product is CAWTGGSGYGYTF.

The chain is built from TRBV5-5 and TRBJ2-2; D unresolved. There are 14 residues in the CDR3. The germline V gene has CDR1 SGHKS and CDR2 YYEKEE (reference sequence). V was pared by 4 bases and J by 8 bases, with 15 bases between. This CDR3 reads CASSLSGSRGELFF. CDR3 sequence (DNA): TGTGCCAGCAGCCTGTCAGGATCCCGGGGGGAGCTGTTTTTT.